This entry is about one T cell receptor beta chain. Its antigen remains unidentified. This entry belongs to a study of cytomegalovirus exposure and HLA in healthy donors. Study-wide results and limits: Cytomegalovirus status, reportedly, was diagnosed with high specificity and sensitivity by the classifier. The authors later found most CMV-associated TCR beta chains appeared HLA-restricted. Fewer than 20,000 TCR beta sequences were associated with HLA alleles at 0.05 false discovery rate in a later analysis. CMV antigen specificity was confirmed in vitro for a few CMV-associated chains.

V shed 0 bases and J shed 13 bases, with 7 bases lying between them. The CDR3 runs to 11 residues. Germline V gene lookup returns CDR1 LNHDA and CDR2 SQIVND (reference sequence). Researchers ran the PCR with 60 Vbeta and 13 Jbeta primers. Sequencing used immunoSEQ multiplex PCR; TCRdb keeps in-frame clones, though not all of them. This table has about 210,000 clones, around 78% appearing once. This chain links TRBV19 with TRBJ1-3, with D unclear. The clonotype comes from a boy aged 5 to 17 in good health and CMV-seronegative. Source material: PBMCs. In DNA form, the CDR3 reads TGTGCCAGTAGTATAGACATTACTATATATTTT. Its protein product is CASSIDITIYF. The whole variable domain, remainder taken from reference TRBV19 and TRBJ1-3, is DGGITQSPKYLFRKEGQNVTLSCEQNLNHDAMYWYRQDPGQGLRLIYYSQIVNDFQKGDIAEGYSVSREKKESFPLTVTSAQKNPTAFYLCASSIDITIYFGEGSWLTVV.